The T cell receptor beta chain described here comes from a study of blood T cell repertoires in COVID-19. Some clones are missing from TCRdb's copy, which holds only in-frame ones; the method was immunoSEQ multiplex PCR. This table has around 27,000 clones, 90% to 95% appearing once. The TCR originated in a human donor with active COVID-19. The donor label of this sample is uncertain. What was sequenced was peripheral blood.

Here the CDR3 DNA reads TGTGCCAGCTGTCCGGGACTAGCGGGATATGAGCAGTTCTTC. It yields the protein CASCPGLAGYEQFF. The rearrangement joins TRBV27 to TRBJ2-1; 13 bases agree with TRBD2. V dropped 8 bases and J dropped 8; count of bases not matched to a gene: 6. The CDR3 totals 14 residues. Germline V lookup: CDR1 MNHEY, CDR2 SMNVEV (reference sequence).